Included here is one TCR beta chain sequence, with context. The antigen is not known. The CDR3 runs 15 residues. The V and J ends lost 6 bases and 5 bases respectively, with 16 bases between them. CDR1 is MNHEY, CDR2 SVGAGI, per germline. The study ran its PCR with 60 Vbeta and 13 Jbeta primers. Produced via immunoSEQ multiplex PCR; TCRdb's table is partial and in-frame only. The table lists under 200,000 clones, approximately 80% of them singletons. The data were taken from a study of cytomegalovirus exposure and HLA in healthy donors. Findings and limits, study-wide: Earlier analysis looked at TCR beta V segments, and most were productive about 87% or about 30% of the time. A later analysis linked a missense DCLRE1C variant to TCR beta V- and J-gene trimming. Further analysis was carried out later, and it showed several of the most significant clusters appearing linked to common viral pathogens. The study put 150 to 200 TCR beta chains on its list as cytomegalovirus-associated.

The receptor was derived from a woman between 50 and 59 years old in good health and CMV-seropositive. The chain is built from TRBV6-5 and TRBJ2-2, with D perhaps matching TRBD1 (6 bases). Specimen: PBMCs. CDR3 loop: CASRTAQGGTGELFF. DNA for the CDR3: TGTGCCAGCAGAACCGCACAGGGCGGGACCGGGGAGCTGTTTTTT.